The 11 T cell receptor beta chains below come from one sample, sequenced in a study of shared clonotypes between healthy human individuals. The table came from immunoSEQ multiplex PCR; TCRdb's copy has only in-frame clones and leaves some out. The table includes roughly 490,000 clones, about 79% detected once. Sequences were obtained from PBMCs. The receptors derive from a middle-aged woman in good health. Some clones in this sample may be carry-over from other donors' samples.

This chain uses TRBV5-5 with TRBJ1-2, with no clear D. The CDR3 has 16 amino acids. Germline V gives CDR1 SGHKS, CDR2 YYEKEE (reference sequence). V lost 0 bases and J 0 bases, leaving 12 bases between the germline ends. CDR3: CASSLGPPPANYGYTF. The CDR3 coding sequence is TGTGCCAGCAGCTTGGGGCCGCCGCCTGCTAACTATGGCTACACCTTC.

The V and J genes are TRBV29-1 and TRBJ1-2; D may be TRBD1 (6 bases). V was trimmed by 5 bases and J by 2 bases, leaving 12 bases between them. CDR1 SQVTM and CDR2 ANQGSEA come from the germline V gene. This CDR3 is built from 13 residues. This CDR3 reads CSVWAGGNYGYTF. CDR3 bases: TGCAGCGTTTGGGCCGGGGGCAACTATGGCTACACCTTC.

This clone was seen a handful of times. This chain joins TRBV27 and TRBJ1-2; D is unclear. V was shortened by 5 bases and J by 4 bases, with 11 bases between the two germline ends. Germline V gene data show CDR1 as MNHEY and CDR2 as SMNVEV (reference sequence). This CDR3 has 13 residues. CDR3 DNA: TGTGCCAGCAGTGAGCCTGGCGGCTATGGCTACACCTTC. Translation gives CASSEPGGYGYTF.

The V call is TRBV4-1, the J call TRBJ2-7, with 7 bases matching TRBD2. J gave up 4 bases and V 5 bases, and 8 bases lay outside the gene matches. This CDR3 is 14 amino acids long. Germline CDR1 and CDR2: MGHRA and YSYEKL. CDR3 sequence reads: CASSTGLGRYEQYF. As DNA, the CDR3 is TGCGCCAGCAGCACCGGACTAGGAAGATACGAGCAGTACTTC.

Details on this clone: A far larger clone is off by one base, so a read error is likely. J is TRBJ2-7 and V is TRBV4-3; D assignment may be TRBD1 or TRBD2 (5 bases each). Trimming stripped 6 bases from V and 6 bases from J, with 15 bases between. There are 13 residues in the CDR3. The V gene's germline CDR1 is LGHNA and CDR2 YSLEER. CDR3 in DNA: TGCGCCAGCAGAAGGGACCTCAATTCCGAGCAGTACGTC. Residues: CASRRDLNSEQYV.

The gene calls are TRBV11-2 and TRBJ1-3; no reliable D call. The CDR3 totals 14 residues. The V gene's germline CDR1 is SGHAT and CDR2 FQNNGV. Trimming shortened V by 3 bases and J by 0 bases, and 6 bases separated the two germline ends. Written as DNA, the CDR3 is TGTGCCAGCAGCTTTTCCAACTCTGGAAACACCATATATTTT. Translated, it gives CASSFSNSGNTIYF.

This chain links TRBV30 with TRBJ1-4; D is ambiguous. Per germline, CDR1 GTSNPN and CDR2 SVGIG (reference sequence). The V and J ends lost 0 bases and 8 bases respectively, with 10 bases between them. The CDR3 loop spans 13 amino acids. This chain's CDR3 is CAWSVSIGEKLFF. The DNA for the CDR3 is TGTGCCTGGAGTGTATCCATTGGGGAAAAACTGTTTTTT.

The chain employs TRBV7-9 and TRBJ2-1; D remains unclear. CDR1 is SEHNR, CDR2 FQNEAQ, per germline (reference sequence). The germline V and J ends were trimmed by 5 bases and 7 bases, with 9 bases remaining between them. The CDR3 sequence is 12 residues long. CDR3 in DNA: TGTGCCAGCAGCCAAGGTGAGAATGAGCAGTTCTTC. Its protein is CASSQGENEQFF.

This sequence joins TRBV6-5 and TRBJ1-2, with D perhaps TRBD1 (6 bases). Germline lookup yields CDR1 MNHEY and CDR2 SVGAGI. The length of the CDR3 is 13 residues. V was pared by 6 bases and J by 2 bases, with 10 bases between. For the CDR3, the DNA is TGTGCCAGCAGGCCTCAGGGGAACTATGGCTACACCTTC. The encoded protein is CASRPQGNYGYTF.

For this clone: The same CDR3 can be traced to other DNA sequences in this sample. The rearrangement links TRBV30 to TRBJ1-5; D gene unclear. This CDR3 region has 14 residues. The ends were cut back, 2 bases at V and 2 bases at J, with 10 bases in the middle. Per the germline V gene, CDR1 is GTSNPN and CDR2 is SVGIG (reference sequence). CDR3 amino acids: CAWSKGGGNQPQHF. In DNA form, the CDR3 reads TGTGCCTGGAGTAAGGGTGGCGGCAATCAGCCCCAGCATTTT.

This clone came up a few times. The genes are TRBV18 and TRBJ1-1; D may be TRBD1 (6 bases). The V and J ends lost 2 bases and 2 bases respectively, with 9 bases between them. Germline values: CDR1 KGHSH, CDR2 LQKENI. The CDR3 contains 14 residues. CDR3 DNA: TGTGCCAGCTCACCAAGACAGGATAACACTGAAGCTTTCTTT. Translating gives CASSPRQDNTEAFF.